This T cell receptor (beta chain) is from a study of T cells in localized non-small cell lung cancer. Study findings and constraints: Clonality peaked in uninvolved adjacent lung rather than tumor.

With respect to this clone: Its antigen is not identified.

Produced via immunoSEQ multiplex PCR; TCRdb's table is partial and in-frame only. Of under 30,000 clones listed, 89% are singletons. Trimming cost V 3 bases and J 5 bases; bases outside gene matches: 4. Looked up from germline, CDR1 is ENHRY and CDR2 is SYGVKD. CDR3 size: 15 residues. The sequence derives from a woman aged 35-75 years with stage I lung adenocarcinoma. This specimen consisted of peripheral blood, obtained before any cancer treatment. The gene calls are TRBV10-3 and TRBJ1-5; 10 nucleotides align to TRBD1. CDR3 in amino acids: CAISEGDRGHQPQHF. The DNA of the CDR3 is TGTGCCATCAGTGAAGGGGACAGGGGCCATCAGCCCCAGCATTTT.